This entry is about one T cell receptor beta chain. Data came from immunoSEQ multiplex PCR; TCRdb stores just in-frame clones and leaves some out. The repertoire includes about 250,000 clones, roughly 80% of them detected once, and 3.4% sits in the top ten. This entry belongs to a study of blood T cell repertoires in COVID-19. Study as a whole: The United States, Italy and Spain supplied acute and convalescent COVID-19 samples. The cDNA or gDNA used as material had been derived from T cells, B-cell-depleted T cells, or PBMCs.

The V end lost 3 bases, the J end lost 3 bases, and 7 bases lay between the germline ends. The CDR3 has 14 amino acids. The germline V gene encodes CDR1 KGHDR and CDR2 SFDVKD. The sequenced material came from PBMCs or T cells enriched from blood (not recorded which). The chain combines TRBV24-1 with TRBJ2-2; D is unclear. The TCR comes from a man in his fifties who had recovered from COVID-19. This CDR3 reads CATSDPRDTGELFF. The CDR3 DNA reads TGTGCCACCAGTGATCCCCGGGACACCGGGGAGCTGTTTTTT.